The clone carrying this T cell receptor beta chain has just a few counts. Its target is not known. This record comes from a study of T cells in Graves' hyperthyroidism and ophthalmopathy. Study context: The blood sample was taken at first diagnosis, before treatment began.

RNA transcripts yielded amplified TCR beta CDR3 regions. TCR CDR3 underwent first-round RT-PCR with the HTBI primer set. MiXCR, applied by TCRdb to the multiplex PCR reads, yields one record per CDR3 protein. The sample records under 650,000 distinct CDR3 sequences, roughly 16% being singletons. For Graves' hyperthyroidism to be stable, ophthalmopathy could not progress within 18 months. Diagnostic decisions used clinical symptoms, serum thyroxine and TRAb, thyroid ultrasound and orbital computed tomography. Study-wide points: Stable hyperthyroidism was separated from ophthalmopathy by a model based on 13 V-J features.

CDR1 KGHDR and CDR2 SFDVKD come from the germline V gene. The CDR3 is 16 amino acids. V shed 4 bases and J 6 bases; nucleotides not matched to a gene: 5. This chain links TRBV24-1 with TRBJ2-1; TRBD2 matches at 13 bases. The clonotype was recovered from a woman in her 30s with Graves' hyperthyroidism. The source material was blood. The CDR3 sequence is CATSEVTSGRANEQFF. CDR3 sequence (DNA): TGTGCCACCAGTGAGGTAACTAGCGGGAGGGCCAATGAGCAGTTCTTC.